One and the same sample provided the 2 T cell receptor beta chains below, sequenced in a study of identifying expanded T cells in peripheral blood. Assay used: immunoSEQ multiplex PCR; TCRdb lists only in-frame clones, some missing. The data hold around 60,000 clones, with approximately 82% observed a single time. The sequenced sample consisted of blood. These TCRs come from a person between 18 and 70 years old in good health.

The chain is built from TRBV30 and TRBJ1-2, with 9 nucleotides matching TRBD1. The CDR3 consists of 14 residues. V trimming: 4 bases; J trimming: 8 bases; junction bases outside the gene matches: 11. Looked up from germline, CDR1 is GTSNPN and CDR2 is SVGIG (reference sequence). CDR3 DNA: TGTGCCTGGAAAACACCGGGGACAGGGAACGGCTACACCTTC. Residues: CAWKTPGTGNGYTF.

The chain uses TRBV6-4 and TRBJ1-2; TRBD1 aligns across 7 bases. There are 13 residues in the CDR3. V lost 5 bases and J lost 6; bases outside the gene matches: 6. Germline-derived CDR1 and CDR2 are MRHNA and SNTAGT. The CDR3 region is CASSPTGENGYTF. The CDR3 bases are TGTGCCAGCAGTCCTACAGGGGAGAATGGCTACACCTTC.